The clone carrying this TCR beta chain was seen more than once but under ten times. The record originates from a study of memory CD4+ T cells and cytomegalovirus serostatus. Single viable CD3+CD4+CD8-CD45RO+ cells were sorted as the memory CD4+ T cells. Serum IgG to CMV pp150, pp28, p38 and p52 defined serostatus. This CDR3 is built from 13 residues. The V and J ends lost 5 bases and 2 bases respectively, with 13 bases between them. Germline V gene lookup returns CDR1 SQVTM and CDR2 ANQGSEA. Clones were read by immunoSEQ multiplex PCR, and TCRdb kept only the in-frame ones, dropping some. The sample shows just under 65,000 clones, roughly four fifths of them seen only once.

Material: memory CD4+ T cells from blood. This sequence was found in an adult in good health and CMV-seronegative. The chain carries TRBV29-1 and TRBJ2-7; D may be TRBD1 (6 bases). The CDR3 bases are TGCAGCGTTAGCCAACAGGGAGCCTACGAGCAGTACTTC. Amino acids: CSVSQQGAYEQYF.